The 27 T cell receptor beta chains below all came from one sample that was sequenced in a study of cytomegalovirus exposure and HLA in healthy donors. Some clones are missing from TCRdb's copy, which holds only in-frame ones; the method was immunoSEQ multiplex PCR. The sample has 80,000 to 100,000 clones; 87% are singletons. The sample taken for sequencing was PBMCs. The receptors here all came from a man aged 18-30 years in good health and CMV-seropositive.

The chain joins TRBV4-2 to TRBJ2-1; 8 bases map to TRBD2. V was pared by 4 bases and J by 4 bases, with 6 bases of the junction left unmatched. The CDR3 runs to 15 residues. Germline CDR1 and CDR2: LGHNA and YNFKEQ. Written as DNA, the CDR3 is TGTGCCAGCAGCCGAGAGCGGGAGTTATACAATGAGCAGTTCTTC. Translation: CASSRERELYNEQFF.

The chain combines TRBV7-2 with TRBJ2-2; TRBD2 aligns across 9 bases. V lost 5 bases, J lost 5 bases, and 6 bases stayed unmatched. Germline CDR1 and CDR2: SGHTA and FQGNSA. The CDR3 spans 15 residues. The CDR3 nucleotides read TGTGCCAGCAGCATTTTACTAGCGGGTACCGGGGAGCTGTTTTTT. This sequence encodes CASSILLAGTGELFF.

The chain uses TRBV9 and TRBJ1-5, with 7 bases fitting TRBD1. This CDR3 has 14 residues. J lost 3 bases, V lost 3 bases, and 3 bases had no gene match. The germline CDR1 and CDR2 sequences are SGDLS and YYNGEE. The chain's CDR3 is CASSAGTDNQPQHF. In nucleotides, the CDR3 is TGTGCCAGCAGCGCCGGGACAGACAATCAGCCCCAGCATTTT.

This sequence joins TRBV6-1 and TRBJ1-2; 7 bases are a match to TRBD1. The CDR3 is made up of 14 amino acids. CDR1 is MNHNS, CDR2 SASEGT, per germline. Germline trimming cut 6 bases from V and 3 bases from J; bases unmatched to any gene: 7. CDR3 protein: CASRRQGGDYGYTF. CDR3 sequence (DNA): TGTGCCAGCAGGAGACAGGGCGGAGACTATGGCTACACCTTC.

CDR3 sequence: CASSQTSGYNEQFF. Written as DNA, the CDR3 is TGCGCCAGCAGCCAAACTAGCGGTTACAATGAGCAGTTCTTC. The rearrangement links TRBV4-3 to TRBJ2-1, with 8 bases lining up with TRBD2. The CDR3 has 14 amino acids. Trimming cost V 2 bases and J 4 bases; bases outside gene matches: 1. Per the germline V gene, CDR1 is LGHNA and CDR2 is YSLEER.

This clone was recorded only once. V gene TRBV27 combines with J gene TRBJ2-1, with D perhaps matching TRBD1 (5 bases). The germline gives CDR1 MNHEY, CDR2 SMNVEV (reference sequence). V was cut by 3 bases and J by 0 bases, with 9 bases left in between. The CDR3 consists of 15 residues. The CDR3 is CASSLGPYSYNEQFF. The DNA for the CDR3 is TGTGCCAGCAGTTTGGGGCCCTACTCCTACAATGAGCAGTTCTTC.

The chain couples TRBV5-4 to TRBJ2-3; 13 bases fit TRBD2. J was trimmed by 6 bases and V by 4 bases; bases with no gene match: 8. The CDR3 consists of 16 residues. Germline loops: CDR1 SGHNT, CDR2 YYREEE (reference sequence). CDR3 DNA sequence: TGTGCCAGCAGCCTAGAAACTAGCGGGGGGGCGGATACGCAGTATTTT. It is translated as CASSLETSGGADTQYF.

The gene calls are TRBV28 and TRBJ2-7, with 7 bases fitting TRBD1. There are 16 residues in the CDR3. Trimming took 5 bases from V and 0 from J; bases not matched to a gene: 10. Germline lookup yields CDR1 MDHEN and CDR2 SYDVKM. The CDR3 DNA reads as TGTGCCAGCAGTCTTGGTTTGACAGGGAGCTCCTACGAGCAGTACTTC. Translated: CASSLGLTGSSYEQYF.

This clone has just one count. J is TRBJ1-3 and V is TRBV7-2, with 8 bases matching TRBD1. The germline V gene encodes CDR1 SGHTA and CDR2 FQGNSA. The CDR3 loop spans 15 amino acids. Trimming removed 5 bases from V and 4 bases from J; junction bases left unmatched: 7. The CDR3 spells CASSRRQGTGNTIYF. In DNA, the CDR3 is TGTGCCAGCAGCCGGAGACAGGGGACAGGAAACACCATATATTTT.

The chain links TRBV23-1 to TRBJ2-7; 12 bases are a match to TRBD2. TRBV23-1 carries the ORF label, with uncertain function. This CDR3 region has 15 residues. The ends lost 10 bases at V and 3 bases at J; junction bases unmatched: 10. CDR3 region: CAKPFGLAGLYEQYF. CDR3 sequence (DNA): TGCGCCAAACCGTTCGGACTAGCGGGACTCTACGAGCAGTACTTC.

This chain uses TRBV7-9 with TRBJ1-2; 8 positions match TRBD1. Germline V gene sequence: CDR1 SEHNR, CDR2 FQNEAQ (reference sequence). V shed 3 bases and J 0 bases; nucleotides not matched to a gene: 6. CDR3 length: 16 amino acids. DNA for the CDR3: TGTGCCAGCAGCTTCGGACAGGGACCAGCTAACTATGGCTACACCTTC. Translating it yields CASSFGQGPANYGYTF.

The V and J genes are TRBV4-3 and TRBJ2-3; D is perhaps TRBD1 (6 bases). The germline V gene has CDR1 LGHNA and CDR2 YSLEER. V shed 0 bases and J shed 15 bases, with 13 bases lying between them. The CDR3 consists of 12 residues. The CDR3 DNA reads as TGCGCCAGCAGCCAAGATAGGGACATAGTATATTTT. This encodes CASSQDRDIVYF.

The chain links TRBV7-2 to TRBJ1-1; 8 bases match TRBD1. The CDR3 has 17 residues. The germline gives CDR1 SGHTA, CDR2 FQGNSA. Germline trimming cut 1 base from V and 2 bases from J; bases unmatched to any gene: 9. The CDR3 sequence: CASSLGGAQGVNTEAFF. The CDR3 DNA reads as TGTGCCAGCAGCTTAGGAGGAGCACAGGGGGTTAACACTGAAGCTTTCTTT. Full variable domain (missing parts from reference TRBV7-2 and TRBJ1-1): GAGVSQSPSNKVTEKGKDVELRCDPISGHTALYWYRQSLGQGLEFLIYFQGNSAPDKSGLPSDRFSAERTGGSVSTLTIQRTQQEDSAVYLCASSLGGAQGVNTEAFFGQGTRLTVV.

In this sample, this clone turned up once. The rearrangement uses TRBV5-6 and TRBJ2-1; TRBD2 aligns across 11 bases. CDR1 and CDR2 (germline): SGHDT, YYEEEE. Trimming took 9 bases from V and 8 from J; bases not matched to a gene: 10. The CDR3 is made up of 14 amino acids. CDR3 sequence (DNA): TGTGCCACCGGGCCCCTAGCGGGGGGCCATGAGCAGTTCTTC. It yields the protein CATGPLAGGHEQFF.

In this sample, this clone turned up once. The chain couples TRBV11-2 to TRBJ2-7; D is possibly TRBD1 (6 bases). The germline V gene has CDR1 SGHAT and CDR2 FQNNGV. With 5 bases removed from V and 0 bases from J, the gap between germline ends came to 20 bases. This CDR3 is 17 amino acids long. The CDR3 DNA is TGTGCCAGCAGCCCGACATCTGGGGGCCAAAACTCCTACGAGCAGTACTTC. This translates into CASSPTSGGQNSYEQYF.

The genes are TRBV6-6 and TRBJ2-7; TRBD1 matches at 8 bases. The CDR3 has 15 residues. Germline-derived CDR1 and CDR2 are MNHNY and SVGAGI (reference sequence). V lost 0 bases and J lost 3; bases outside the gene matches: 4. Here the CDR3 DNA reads TGTGCCAGCAGTTACTCGACAGGACAGGGCTACGAGCAGTACTTC. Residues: CASSYSTGQGYEQYF.

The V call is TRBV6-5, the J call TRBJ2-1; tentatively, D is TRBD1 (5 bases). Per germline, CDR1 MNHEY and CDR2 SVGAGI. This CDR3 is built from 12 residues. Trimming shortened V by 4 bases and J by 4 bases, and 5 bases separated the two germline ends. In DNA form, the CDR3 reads TGTGCCAGCAGTTCAGGGTACAATGAGCAGTTCTTC. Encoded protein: CASSSGYNEQFF.

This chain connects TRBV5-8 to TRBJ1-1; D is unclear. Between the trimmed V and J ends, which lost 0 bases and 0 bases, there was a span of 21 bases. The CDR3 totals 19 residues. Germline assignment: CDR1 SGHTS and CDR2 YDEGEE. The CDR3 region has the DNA TGTGCCAGCAGCTTGGAGTCCAACAACCTCATAAACATGAACACTGAAGCTTTCTTT. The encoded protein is CASSLESNNLINMNTEAFF. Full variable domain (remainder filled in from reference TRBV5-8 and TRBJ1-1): EAGVTQSPTHLIKTRGQQATLRCSPISGHTSVYWYQQALGLGLQFLLWYDEGEERNRGNFPPRFSGRQFPNYSSELNVNALELEDSALYLCASSLESNNLINMNTEAFFGQGTRLTVV.

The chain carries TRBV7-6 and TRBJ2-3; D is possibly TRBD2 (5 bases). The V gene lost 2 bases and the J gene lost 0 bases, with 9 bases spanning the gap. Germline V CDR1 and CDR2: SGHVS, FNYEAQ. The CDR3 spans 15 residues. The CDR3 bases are TGTGCCAGCAGCTTAACGGGAACTAGCACAGATACGCAGTATTTT. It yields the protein CASSLTGTSTDTQYF.

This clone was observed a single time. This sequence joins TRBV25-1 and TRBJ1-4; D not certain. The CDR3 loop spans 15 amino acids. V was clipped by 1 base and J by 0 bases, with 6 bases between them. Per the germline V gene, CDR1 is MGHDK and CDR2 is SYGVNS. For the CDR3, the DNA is TGTGCCAGCAGTGAATTTCGAGCAACTAATGAAAAACTGTTTTTT. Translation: CASSEFRATNEKLFF.

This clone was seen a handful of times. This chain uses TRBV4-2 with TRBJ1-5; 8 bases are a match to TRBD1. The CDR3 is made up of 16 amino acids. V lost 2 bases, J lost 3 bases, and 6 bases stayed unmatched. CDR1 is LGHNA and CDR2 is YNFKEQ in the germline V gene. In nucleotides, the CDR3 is TGTGCCAGCAGCCAAAACCGGGACAGGCCCAATCAGCCCCAGCATTTT. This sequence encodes CASSQNRDRPNQPQHF.

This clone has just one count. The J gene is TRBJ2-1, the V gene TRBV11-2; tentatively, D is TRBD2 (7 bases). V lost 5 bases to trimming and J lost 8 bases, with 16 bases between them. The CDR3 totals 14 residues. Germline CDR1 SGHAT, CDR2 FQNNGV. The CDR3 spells CASSTRAGADEQFF. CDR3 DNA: TGTGCCAGCAGCACACGGGCGGGGGCCGATGAGCAGTTCTTC. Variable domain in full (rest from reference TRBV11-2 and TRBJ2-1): EAGVAQSPRYKIIEKRQSVAFWCNPISGHATLYWYQQILGQGPKLLIQFQNNGVVDDSQLPKDRFSAERLKGVDSTLKIQPAKLEDSAVYLCASSTRAGADEQFFGPGTRLTVL.

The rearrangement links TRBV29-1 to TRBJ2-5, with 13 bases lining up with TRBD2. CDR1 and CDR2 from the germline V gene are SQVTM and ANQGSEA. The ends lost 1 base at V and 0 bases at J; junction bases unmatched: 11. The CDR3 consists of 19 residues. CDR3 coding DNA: TGCAGCGTTGAAGGAATACTAGCGGGGGGGAATGTGAACCAAGAGACCCAGTACTTC. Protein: CSVEGILAGGNVNQETQYF.

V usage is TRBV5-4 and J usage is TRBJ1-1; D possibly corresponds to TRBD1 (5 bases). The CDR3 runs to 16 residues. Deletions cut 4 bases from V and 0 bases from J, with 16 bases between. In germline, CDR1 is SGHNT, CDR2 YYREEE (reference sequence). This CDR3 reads CASSPTRQILNTEAFF. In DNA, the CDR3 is TGTGCCAGCAGCCCCACCCGACAGATCCTGAACACTGAAGCTTTCTTT.

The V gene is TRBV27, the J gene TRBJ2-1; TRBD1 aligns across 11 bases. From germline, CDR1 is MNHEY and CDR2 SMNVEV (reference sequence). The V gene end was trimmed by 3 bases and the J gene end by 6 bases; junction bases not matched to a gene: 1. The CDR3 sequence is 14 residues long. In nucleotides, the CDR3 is TGTGCCAGCAGTTTGGGACAGGGGGTCAATGAGCAGTTCTTC. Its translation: CASSLGQGVNEQFF.

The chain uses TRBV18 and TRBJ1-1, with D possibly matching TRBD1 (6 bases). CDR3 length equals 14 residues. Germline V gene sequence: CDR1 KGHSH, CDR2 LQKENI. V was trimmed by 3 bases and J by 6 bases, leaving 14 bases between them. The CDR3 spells CASSPDRLSAEAFF. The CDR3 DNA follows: TGTGCCAGCTCACCGGACAGACTTAGTGCTGAAGCTTTCTTT.

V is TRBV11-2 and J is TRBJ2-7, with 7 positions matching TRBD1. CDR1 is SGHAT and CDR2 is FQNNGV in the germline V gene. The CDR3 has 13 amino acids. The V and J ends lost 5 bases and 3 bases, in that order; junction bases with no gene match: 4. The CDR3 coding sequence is TGTGCCAGCAGCCCTAACAGGGGCTACGAGCAGTACTTC. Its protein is CASSPNRGYEQYF.